This entry lists 8 T cell receptor beta chains sequenced from one sample in a study of cytomegalovirus exposure and HLA in healthy donors. The PCR used 60 Vbeta and 13 Jbeta primers. Profiled with immunoSEQ multiplex PCR; TCRdb holds only in-frame clones, not every one. The sample shows approximately 70,000 clones, around 80% of them seen only once. Sequences were obtained from PBMCs. Every receptor here comes from a man aged 35-49 years in good health and CMV-seronegative.

This clone was detected only a few times. The gene calls are TRBV7-9 and TRBJ2-5; 8 nucleotides line up with TRBD2. V dropped 5 bases and J dropped 4; count of bases not matched to a gene: 15. This CDR3 spans 17 amino acids. Germline CDR1 and CDR2: SEHNR and FQNEAQ (reference sequence). The DNA for the CDR3 is TGTGCCAGCAGCCAGACCCCGTACGGGAGGGCGTCAGAGACCCAGTACTTC. Translated: CASSQTPYGRASETQYF. Full variable domain (rest looked up from reference TRBV7-9 and TRBJ2-5): DTGVSQNPRHKITKRGQNVTFRCDPISEHNRLYWYRQTLGQGPEFLTYFQNEAQLEKSRLLSDRFSAERPKGSFSTLEIQRTEQGDSAMYLCASSQTPYGRASETQYFGPGTRLLVL.

The genes are TRBV4-1 and TRBJ2-1; TRBD2 matches at 8 bases. The CDR3 has 19 amino acids. Germline V gene lookup returns CDR1 MGHRA and CDR2 YSYEKL. The V gene end was trimmed by 1 base and the J gene end by 5 bases; junction bases not matched to a gene: 16. The CDR3 DNA is TGCGCCAGCAGCCAAGCCCGTATTCCCGGGACTAGGAACCACAATGAGCAGTTCTTC. It is translated as CASSQARIPGTRNHNEQFF.

This rearrangement joins TRBV5-4 to TRBJ2-1; TRBD2 aligns across 7 bases. In germline, CDR1 is SGHNT, CDR2 YYREEE (reference sequence). V dropped 0 bases and J dropped 1; count of bases not matched to a gene: 1. The length of the CDR3 is 15 residues. The CDR3 reads CASSLGRESYNEQFF. As DNA, the CDR3 is TGTGCCAGCAGCTTGGGGCGGGAGTCCTACAATGAGCAGTTCTTC.

The chain has TRBV4-1 and TRBJ2-3; a weak D match, TRBD2 (6 bases). The germline CDR1 and CDR2 sequences are MGHRA and YSYEKL. The V end lost 5 bases, the J end lost 6 bases, and 15 bases lay between the germline ends. This CDR3 has 14 amino acids. The CDR3 sequence: CASSIREGGDTQYF. The CDR3 DNA reads as TGCGCCAGCAGCATCCGGGAAGGAGGGGATACGCAGTATTTT.

In this sample, this clone turned up a few times. The chain links TRBV10-2 to TRBJ2-7; 9 bases line up with TRBD1. CDR3 length: 17 residues. V gave up 6 bases and J gave up 0 bases; unmatched junction bases: 12. Germline V gene lookup returns CDR1 WSHSY and CDR2 SAAADI. CDR3 region: CASRATLTGGFSYEQYF. The CDR3 DNA reads TGCGCCAGCAGGGCTACCCTAACAGGGGGCTTCTCCTACGAGCAGTACTTC.

This rearrangement joins TRBV19 to TRBJ2-7; 8 bases map to TRBD1. Trimming took 9 bases from V and 3 from J; bases not matched to a gene: 13. Germline V gene sequence: CDR1 LNHDA, CDR2 SQIVND (reference sequence). This CDR3 spans 15 amino acids. Here the CDR3 reads CASQPTGTGNYEQYF. DNA of the CDR3: TGTGCCAGCCAACCTACCGGGACAGGTAACTACGAGCAGTACTTC. Full variable domain (remainder filled in from reference TRBV19 and TRBJ2-7): DGGITQSPKYLFRKEGQNVTLSCEQNLNHDAMYWYRQDPGQGLRLIYYSQIVNDFQKGDIAEGYSVSREKKESFPLTVTSAQKNPTAFYLCASQPTGTGNYEQYFGPGTRLTVT.

The chain links TRBV27 to TRBJ1-2, with D maybe TRBD1 (5 bases). This CDR3 region has 16 residues. Germline CDR1 MNHEY, CDR2 SMNVEV (reference sequence). With 4 bases removed from V and 1 base from J, the gap between germline ends came to 16 bases. The chain's CDR3 is CASSSSAGDLNYGYTF. The CDR3 bases are TGTGCCAGCAGTTCCTCCGCGGGGGACCTTAACTATGGCTACACCTTC.

This chain links TRBV5-6 with TRBJ2-7, with D possibly TRBD1 on 6 matching bases. The CDR3 covers 16 residues. Trimming left V 5 bases short and J 1 base short, with 19 bases between. Germline CDR1 reads SGHDT; CDR2 reads YYEEEE. The DNA for the CDR3 is TGTGCCAGCAGTTATATAACAGGGACGGCGTCCTACGAGCAGTACTTC. It yields the protein CASSYITGTASYEQYF. Complete variable domain (other parts from reference TRBV5-6 and TRBJ2-7): DAGVTQSPTHLIKTRGQQVTLRCSPKSGHDTVSWYQQALGQGPQFIFQYYEEEERQRGNFPDRFSGHQFPNYSSELNVNALLLGDSALYLCASSYITGTASYEQYFGPGTRLTVT.